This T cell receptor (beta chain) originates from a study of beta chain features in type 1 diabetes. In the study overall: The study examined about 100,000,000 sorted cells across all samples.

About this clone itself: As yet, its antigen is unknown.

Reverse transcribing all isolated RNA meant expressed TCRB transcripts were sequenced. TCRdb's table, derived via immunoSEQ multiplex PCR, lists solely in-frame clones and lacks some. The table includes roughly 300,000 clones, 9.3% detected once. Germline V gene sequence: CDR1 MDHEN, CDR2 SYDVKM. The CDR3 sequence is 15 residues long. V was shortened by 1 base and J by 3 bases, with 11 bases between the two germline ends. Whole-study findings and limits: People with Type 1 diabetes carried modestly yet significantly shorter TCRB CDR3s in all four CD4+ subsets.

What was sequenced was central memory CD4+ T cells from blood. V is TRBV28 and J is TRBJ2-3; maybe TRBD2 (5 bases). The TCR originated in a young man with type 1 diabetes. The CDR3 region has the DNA TGTGCCAGCAGTTTATCAAAGGGCGGGACAGATACGCAGTATTTT. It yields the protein CASSLSKGGTDTQYF.